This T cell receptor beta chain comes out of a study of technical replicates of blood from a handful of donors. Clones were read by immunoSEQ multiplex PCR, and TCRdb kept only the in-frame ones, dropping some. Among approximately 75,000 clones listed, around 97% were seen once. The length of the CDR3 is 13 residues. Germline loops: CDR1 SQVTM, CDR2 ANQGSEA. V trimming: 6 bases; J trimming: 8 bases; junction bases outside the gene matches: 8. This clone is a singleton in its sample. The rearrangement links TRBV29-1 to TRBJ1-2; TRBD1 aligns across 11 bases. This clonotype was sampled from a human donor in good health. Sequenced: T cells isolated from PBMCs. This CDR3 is CSVGTGGEYGYTF. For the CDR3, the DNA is TGCAGCGTGGGGACAGGGGGTGAATACGGCTACACCTTC.